These 14 T cell receptor beta chains share one sample of origin, sequenced in a study of blood T cell repertoires in COVID-19. Libraries were prepared by immunoSEQ multiplex PCR; TCRdb keeps only in-frame clonotypes and omits some of them. The sample holds about 190,000 clones, less than 80% seen once. The specimen was peripheral blood. The receptors stem from a woman aged 50 to 65 with acute or convalescent COVID-19.

The rearrangement links TRBV21-1 to TRBJ2-7; the table's TRBD1 call for D was not verified on the DNA. TRBV21-1 is an annotated pseudogene. This CDR3 contains 16 residues. The CDR3 nucleotides read TGTGCCAGCAGCAAAGGGGCCGGTAGGCCCTCCTACGAGCAGTACTTC. Translation gives CASSKGAGRPSYEQYF.

This chain uses TRBV11-2 with TRBJ2-1, with TRBD2 identical over 8 bases. CDR3 length equals 16 residues. Germline CDR1 reads SGHAT; CDR2 reads FQNNGV. Trimming at V came to 5 bases and at J to 9 bases, leaving 15 bases not matched to a gene. CDR3 bases: TGTGCCAGCAGCCTCTCACCGGGACTAGGTACTAGTGAGCAGTTCTTC. It is translated as CASSLSPGLGTSEQFF.

This clone was seen more than once but under ten times. The chain joins TRBV28 to TRBJ2-7, with no clear D. The germline V gene has CDR1 MDHEN and CDR2 SYDVKM. The CDR3 length is 14 residues. Trimming took off 3 bases at V and 0 bases at J, with 9 bases between the two ends. The CDR3 DNA is TGTGCCAGCAGTTTCAGACTCAACTCCTACGAGCAGTACTTC. Translating it yields CASSFRLNSYEQYF.

The CDR3 protein is CASSRGGGTGANVLTF. The CDR3 coding sequence is TGTGCCAGTAGTAGAGGTGGAGGGACTGGGGCCAACGTCCTGACTTTC. V usage is TRBV19 and J usage is TRBJ2-6, with D tentatively TRBD2 (6 bases). Trimming removed 4 bases from V and 2 bases from J, with 12 bases in between. The CDR3 runs to 16 residues. The germline V gene encodes CDR1 LNHDA and CDR2 SQIVND (reference sequence).

The chain couples TRBV19 to TRBJ2-2; D ambiguous. Trimming took 3 bases from V and 0 from J, leaving 8 bases between them. Germline values: CDR1 LNHDA, CDR2 SQIVND (reference sequence). This CDR3 spans 15 amino acids. The DNA of the CDR3 is TGTGCCAGTAGTATGGCAGTCGCGAACACCGGGGAGCTGTTTTTT. This gives the protein CASSMAVANTGELFF.

The chain joins TRBV12-3 or TRBV12-4 to TRBJ2-7; the D gene is possibly TRBD1 (5 bases). The germline V and J ends were trimmed by 4 bases and 4 bases, with 8 bases remaining between them. The CDR3 consists of 12 residues. The CDR3 loop reads CASSWQGYEQYF. The CDR3 bases are TGTGCCAGCAGTTGGCAGGGATACGAGCAGTACTTC.

V and J are TRBV5-8 and TRBJ1-1; 9 positions match TRBD1. Per the germline V gene, CDR1 is SGHTS and CDR2 is YDEGEE. V was pared by 3 bases and J by 10 bases, with 4 bases of the junction left unmatched. This CDR3 comprises 12 residues. The CDR3 DNA follows: TGTGCCAGCAGCTGGGGACAGGGAGGAGCTTTCTTT. This translates into CASSWGQGGAFF.

J is TRBJ1-1 and V is TRBV5-1; TRBD1 agrees at 7 bases. Germline V gene lookup returns CDR1 SGHRS and CDR2 YFSETQ. V gave up 4 bases and J gave up 4 bases; unmatched junction bases: 10. The CDR3 is 15 residues long. The CDR3 here is CASSANDRAGTEAFF. The CDR3 bases are TGCGCCAGCAGCGCAAATGACAGGGCTGGCACTGAAGCTTTCTTT.

The rearrangement uses TRBV11-3 and TRBJ2-7; maybe TRBD1 (5 bases). V lost 5 bases and J lost 3, with 11 bases in between. Germline CDR1 is SGHNT and CDR2 is YENEEA. The CDR3 has 13 residues. The CDR3 DNA reads as TGTGCCAGCAGCCACGGTAGGGGCTACGAGCAGTACTTC. Encoded protein: CASSHGRGYEQYF.

The genes are TRBV10-3 and TRBJ2-3; TRBD1 might be the D (6 bases). Germline-derived CDR1 and CDR2 are ENHRY and SYGVKD. V shed 5 bases and J shed 0 bases, with 9 bases lying between them. The CDR3 contains 14 residues. In nucleotides, the CDR3 is TGTGCCATCAGTAGAGGGACAAGCACAGATACGCAGTATTTT. This codes for CAISRGTSTDTQYF.

The rearrangement links TRBV28 to TRBJ2-1, with D possibly matching TRBD2 (5 bases). The length of the CDR3 is 16 residues. The ends were cut back, 3 bases at V and 1 base at J, with 13 bases in the middle. Germline CDR1 reads MDHEN; CDR2 reads SYDVKM. CDR3 amino acids: CASSFPLEGSYNEQFF. The DNA of the CDR3 is TGTGCCAGCAGTTTCCCTCTCGAGGGTTCCTACAATGAGCAGTTCTTC.

This clone has more than one count but fewer than ten. Here the CDR3 reads CASSEGLLLTDTQYF. CDR3 nucleotides: TGCGCCAGCAGTGAGGGTTTACTCCTCACAGATACGCAGTATTTT. The chain is built from TRBV10-2 and TRBJ2-3, with D unclear. Deletions cut 2 bases from V and 2 bases from J, with 11 bases between. Per the germline V gene, CDR1 is WSHSY and CDR2 is SAAADI. This CDR3 has 15 residues.

The rearrangement uses TRBV29-1 and TRBJ1-1; D uncertain. The V end lost 1 base, the J end lost 5 bases, and 14 bases lay between the germline ends. The CDR3 has 14 residues. Germline V CDR1 and CDR2: SQVTM, ANQGSEA. The DNA of the CDR3 is TGCAGCGTTGAAGTTGGGCACGGAGGGACTGAAGCTTTCTTT. Amino acids: CSVEVGHGGTEAFF.

The chain links TRBV19 to TRBJ1-1; D uncertain. CDR1 and CDR2 (germline): LNHDA, SQIVND (reference sequence). With 4 bases removed from V and 1 base from J, the gap between germline ends came to 7 bases. This CDR3 has 13 amino acids. The CDR3 sequence: CASSTGPNTEAFF. The CDR3 DNA reads TGTGCCAGTAGTACAGGTCCGAACACTGAAGCTTTCTTT.